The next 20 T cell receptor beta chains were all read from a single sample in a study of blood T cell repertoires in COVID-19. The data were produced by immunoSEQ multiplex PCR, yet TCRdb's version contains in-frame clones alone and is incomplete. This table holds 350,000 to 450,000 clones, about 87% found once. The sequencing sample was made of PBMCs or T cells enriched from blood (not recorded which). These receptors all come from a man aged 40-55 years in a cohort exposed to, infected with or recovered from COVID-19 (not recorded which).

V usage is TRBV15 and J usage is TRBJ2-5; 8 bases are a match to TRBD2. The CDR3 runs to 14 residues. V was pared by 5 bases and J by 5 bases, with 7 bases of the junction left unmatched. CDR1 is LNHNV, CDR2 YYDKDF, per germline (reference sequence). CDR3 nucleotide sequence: TGTGCCACCAGCGGCGGGAGGATTCGTGAGACCCAGTACTTC. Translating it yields CATSGGRIRETQYF.

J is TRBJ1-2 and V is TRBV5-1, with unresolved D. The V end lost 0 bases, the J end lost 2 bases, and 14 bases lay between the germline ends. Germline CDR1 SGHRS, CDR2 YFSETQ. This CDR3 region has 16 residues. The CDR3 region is CASSLGAELPNYGYTF. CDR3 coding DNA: TGCGCCAGCAGCTTGGGTGCCGAACTCCCAAACTATGGCTACACCTTC.

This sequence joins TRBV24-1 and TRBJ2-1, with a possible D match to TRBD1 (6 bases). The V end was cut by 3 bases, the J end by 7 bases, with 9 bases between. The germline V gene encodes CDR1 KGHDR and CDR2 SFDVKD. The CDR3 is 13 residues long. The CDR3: CATSDTGYNEQFF. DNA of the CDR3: TGTGCCACCAGTGATACAGGGTATAATGAGCAGTTCTTC.

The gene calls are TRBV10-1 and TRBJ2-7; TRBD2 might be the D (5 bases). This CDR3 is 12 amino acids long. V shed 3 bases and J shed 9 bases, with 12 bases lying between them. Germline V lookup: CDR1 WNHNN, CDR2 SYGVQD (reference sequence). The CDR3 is CASSEGSRAQYF. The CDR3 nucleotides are TGCGCCAGCAGTGAAGGGTCGCGGGCGCAGTACTTC.

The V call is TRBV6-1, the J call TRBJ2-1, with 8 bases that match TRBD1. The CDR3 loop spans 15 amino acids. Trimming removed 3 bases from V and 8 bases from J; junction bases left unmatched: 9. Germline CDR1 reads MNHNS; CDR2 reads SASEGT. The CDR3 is CASSDRGQGADEQFF. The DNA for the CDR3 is TGTGCCAGCAGTGACCGCGGACAGGGCGCCGATGAGCAGTTCTTC.

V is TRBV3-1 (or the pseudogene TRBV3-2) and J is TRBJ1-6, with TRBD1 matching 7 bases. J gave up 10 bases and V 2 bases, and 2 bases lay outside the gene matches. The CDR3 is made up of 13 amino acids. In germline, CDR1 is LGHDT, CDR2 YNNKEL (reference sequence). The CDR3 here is CASSQKQGSPLHF. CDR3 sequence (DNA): TGTGCCAGCAGCCAAAAACAGGGGTCACCCCTCCACTTT.

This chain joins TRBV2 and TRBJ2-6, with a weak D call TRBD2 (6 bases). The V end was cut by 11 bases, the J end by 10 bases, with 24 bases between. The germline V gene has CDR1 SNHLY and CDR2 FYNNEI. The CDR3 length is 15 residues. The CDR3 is CALRGGTSGFNVLTF. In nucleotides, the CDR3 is TGTGCCCTTAGGGGAGGTACCTCTGGGTTTAACGTCCTGACTTTC.

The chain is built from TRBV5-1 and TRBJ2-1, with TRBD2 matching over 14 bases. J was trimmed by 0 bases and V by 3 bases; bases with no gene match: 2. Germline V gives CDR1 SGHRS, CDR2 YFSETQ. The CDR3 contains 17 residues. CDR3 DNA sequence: TGCGCCAGCAGCTACGGGACTAGCGGGAGCTCCTACAATGAGCAGTTCTTC. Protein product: CASSYGTSGSSYNEQFF.

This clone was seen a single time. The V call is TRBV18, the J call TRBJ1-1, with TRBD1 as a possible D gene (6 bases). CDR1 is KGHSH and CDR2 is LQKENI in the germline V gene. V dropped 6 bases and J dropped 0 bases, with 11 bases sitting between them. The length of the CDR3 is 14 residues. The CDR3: CASSARGMNTEAFF. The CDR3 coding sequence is TGTGCCAGCTCTGCCAGGGGCATGAACACTGAAGCTTTCTTT.

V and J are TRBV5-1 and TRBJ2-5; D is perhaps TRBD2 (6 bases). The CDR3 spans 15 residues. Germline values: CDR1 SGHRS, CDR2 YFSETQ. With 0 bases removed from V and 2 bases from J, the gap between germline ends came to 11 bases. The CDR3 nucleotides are TGCGCCAGCAGCTTGGTAGTAGCGGCTCAAGAGACCCAGTACTTC. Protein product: CASSLVVAAQETQYF.

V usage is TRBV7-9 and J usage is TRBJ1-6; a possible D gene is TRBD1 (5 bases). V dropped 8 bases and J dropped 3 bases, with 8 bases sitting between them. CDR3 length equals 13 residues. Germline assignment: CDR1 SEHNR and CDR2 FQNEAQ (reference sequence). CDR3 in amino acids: CASSQGYNSPLHF. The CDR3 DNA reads TGTGCCAGCTCGCAGGGCTATAATTCACCCCTCCACTTT.

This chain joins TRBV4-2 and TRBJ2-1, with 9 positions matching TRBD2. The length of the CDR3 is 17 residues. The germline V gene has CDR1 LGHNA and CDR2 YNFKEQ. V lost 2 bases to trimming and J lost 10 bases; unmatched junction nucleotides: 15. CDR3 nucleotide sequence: TGTGCCAGCAGCCAAACCCCGGGACTAGCAAGGGTAGTGGAGCAGTTCTTC. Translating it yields CASSQTPGLARVVEQFF.

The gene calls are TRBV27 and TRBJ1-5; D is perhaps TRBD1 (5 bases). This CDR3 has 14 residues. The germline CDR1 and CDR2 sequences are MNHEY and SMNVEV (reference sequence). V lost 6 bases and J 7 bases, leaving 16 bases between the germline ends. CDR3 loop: CASSLRQSGQPQHF. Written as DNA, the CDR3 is TGTGCCAGCAGCTTGAGACAGTCCGGGCAGCCCCAGCATTTT.

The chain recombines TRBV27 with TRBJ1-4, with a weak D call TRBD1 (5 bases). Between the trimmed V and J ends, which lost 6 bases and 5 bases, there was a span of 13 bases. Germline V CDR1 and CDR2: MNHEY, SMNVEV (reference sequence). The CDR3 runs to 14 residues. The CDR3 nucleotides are TGTGCCAGCAGATCGGGGGGGTCCAATGAAAAACTGTTTTTT. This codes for CASRSGGSNEKLFF.

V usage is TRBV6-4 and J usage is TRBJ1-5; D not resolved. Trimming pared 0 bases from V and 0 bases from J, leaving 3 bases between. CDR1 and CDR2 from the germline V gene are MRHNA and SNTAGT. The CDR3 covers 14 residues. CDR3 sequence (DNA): TGTGCCAGCAGTGACTCGGCTAGCAATCAGCCCCAGCATTTT. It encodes CASSDSASNQPQHF.

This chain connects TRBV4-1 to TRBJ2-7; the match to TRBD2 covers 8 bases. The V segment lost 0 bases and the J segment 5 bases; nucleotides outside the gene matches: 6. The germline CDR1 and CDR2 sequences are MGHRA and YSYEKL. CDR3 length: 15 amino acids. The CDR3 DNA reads TGCGCCAGCAGCCAAGAGTCCGGGAGGGCTCACGAGCAGTACTTC. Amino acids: CASSQESGRAHEQYF.

The CDR3 nucleotides are TGTGCCAGCAGCCAACAGGTACTTAATTCACCCCTCCACTTT. It is translated as CASSQQVLNSPLHF. The rearrangement joins TRBV3-1 (or the pseudogene TRBV3-2) to TRBJ1-6; D is unclear. The CDR3 spans 14 residues. V was pared by 2 bases and J by 6 bases, with 8 bases between. Germline values: CDR1 LGHDT, CDR2 YNNKEL (reference sequence).

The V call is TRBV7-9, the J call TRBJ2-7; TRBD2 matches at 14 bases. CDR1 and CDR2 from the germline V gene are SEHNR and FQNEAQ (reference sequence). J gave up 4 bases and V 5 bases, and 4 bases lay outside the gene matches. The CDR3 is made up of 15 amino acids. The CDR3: CASSNGLAGGYEQYF. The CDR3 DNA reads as TGTGCCAGCAGCAACGGACTAGCGGGAGGTTACGAGCAGTACTTC.

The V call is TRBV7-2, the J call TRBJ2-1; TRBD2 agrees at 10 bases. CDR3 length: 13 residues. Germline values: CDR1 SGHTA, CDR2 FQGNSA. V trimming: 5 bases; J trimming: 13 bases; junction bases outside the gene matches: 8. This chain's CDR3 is CASSPRGLARQFF. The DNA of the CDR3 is TGTGCCAGCAGCCCCCGGGGACTAGCGAGACAGTTCTTC.

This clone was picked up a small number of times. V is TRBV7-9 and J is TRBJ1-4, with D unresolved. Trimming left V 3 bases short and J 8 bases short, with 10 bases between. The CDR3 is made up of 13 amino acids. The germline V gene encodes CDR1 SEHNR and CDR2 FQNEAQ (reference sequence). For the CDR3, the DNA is TGTGCCAGCAGCTTTGGCCCTAGGGAAAAACTGTTTTTT. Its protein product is CASSFGPREKLFF. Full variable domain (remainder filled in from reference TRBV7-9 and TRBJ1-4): DTGVSQNPRHKITKRGQNVTFRCDPISEHNRLYWYRQTLGQGPEFLTYFQNEAQLEKSRLLSDRFSAERPKGSFSTLEIQRTEQGDSAMYLCASSFGPREKLFFGSGTQLSVL.